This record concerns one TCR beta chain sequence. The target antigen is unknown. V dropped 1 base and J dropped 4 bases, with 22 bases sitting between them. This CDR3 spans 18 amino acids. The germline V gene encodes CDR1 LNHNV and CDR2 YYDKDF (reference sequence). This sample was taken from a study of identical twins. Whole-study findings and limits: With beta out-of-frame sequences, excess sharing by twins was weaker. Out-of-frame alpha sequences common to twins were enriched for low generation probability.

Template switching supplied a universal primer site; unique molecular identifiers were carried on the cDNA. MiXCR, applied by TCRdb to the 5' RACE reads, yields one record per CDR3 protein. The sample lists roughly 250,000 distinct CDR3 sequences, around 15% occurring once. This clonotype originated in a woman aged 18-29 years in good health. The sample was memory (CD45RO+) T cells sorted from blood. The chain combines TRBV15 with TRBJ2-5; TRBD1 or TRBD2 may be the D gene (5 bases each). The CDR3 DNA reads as TGTGCCACCAGCAGAGGGTACTCACGGGGAACAGGATTAGAGACCCAGTACTTC. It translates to CATSRGYSRGTGLETQYF.